This T cell receptor (beta chain) was identified in a study of shared clonotypes between healthy human individuals. Overall study context: Aged 18 to 49, the donors were a couple of women and a few men. Study findings and constraints: The study generally estimated greater richness for naive than memory subsets.

The table came from immunoSEQ multiplex PCR; TCRdb's copy has only in-frame clones and leaves some out. In the table there are 2 million to 2.5 million clones, approximately 94% of which are singletons. A remark on this clone: Antigen: not known.

V was cut by 3 bases and J by 1 base, with 12 bases left in between. The CDR3 is made up of 15 amino acids. Germline CDR1 SNHLY, CDR2 FYNNEI. CD45RO-negative CD8 cells positively selected for CCR7 made up the naive population, which excluded terminally differentiated effector memory CD45RA+ cells. The donors, all of them Caucasian adults, lived in Nashville, Tennessee. This receptor was identified in a man younger than 30 in good health. Some clones in this sample may be carry-over from other donors' samples. The rearrangement joins TRBV2 to TRBJ2-5; D call uncertain. Material: naive CD8+ T cells from PBMCs. The CDR3 sequence is CASSDGRSPQETQYF. CDR3 sequence (DNA): TGTGCCAGCAGTGACGGAAGATCCCCCCAAGAGACCCAGTACTTC.